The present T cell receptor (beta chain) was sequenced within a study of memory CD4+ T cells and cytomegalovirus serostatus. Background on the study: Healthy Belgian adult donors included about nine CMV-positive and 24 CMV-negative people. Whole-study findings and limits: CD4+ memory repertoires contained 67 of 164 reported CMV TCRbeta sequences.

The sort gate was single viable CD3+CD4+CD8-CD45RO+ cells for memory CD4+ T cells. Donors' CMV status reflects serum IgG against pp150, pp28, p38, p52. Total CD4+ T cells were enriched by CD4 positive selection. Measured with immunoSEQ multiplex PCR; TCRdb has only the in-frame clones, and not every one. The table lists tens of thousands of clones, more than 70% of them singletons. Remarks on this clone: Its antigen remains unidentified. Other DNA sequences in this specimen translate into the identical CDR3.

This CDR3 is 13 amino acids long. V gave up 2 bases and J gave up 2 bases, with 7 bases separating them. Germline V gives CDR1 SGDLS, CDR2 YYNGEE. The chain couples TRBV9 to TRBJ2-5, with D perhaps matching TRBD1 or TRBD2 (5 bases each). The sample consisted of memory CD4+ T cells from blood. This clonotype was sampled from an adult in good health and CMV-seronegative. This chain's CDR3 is CASSVGGQETQYF. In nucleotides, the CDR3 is TGTGCCAGCAGCGTTGGGGGTCAAGAGACCCAGTACTTC. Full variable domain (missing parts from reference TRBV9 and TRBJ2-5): DSGVTQTPKHLITATGQRVTLRCSPRSGDLSVYWYQQSLDQGLQFLIQYYNGEERAKGNILERFSAQQFPDLHSELNLSSLELGDSALYFCASSVGGQETQYFGPGTRLLVL.